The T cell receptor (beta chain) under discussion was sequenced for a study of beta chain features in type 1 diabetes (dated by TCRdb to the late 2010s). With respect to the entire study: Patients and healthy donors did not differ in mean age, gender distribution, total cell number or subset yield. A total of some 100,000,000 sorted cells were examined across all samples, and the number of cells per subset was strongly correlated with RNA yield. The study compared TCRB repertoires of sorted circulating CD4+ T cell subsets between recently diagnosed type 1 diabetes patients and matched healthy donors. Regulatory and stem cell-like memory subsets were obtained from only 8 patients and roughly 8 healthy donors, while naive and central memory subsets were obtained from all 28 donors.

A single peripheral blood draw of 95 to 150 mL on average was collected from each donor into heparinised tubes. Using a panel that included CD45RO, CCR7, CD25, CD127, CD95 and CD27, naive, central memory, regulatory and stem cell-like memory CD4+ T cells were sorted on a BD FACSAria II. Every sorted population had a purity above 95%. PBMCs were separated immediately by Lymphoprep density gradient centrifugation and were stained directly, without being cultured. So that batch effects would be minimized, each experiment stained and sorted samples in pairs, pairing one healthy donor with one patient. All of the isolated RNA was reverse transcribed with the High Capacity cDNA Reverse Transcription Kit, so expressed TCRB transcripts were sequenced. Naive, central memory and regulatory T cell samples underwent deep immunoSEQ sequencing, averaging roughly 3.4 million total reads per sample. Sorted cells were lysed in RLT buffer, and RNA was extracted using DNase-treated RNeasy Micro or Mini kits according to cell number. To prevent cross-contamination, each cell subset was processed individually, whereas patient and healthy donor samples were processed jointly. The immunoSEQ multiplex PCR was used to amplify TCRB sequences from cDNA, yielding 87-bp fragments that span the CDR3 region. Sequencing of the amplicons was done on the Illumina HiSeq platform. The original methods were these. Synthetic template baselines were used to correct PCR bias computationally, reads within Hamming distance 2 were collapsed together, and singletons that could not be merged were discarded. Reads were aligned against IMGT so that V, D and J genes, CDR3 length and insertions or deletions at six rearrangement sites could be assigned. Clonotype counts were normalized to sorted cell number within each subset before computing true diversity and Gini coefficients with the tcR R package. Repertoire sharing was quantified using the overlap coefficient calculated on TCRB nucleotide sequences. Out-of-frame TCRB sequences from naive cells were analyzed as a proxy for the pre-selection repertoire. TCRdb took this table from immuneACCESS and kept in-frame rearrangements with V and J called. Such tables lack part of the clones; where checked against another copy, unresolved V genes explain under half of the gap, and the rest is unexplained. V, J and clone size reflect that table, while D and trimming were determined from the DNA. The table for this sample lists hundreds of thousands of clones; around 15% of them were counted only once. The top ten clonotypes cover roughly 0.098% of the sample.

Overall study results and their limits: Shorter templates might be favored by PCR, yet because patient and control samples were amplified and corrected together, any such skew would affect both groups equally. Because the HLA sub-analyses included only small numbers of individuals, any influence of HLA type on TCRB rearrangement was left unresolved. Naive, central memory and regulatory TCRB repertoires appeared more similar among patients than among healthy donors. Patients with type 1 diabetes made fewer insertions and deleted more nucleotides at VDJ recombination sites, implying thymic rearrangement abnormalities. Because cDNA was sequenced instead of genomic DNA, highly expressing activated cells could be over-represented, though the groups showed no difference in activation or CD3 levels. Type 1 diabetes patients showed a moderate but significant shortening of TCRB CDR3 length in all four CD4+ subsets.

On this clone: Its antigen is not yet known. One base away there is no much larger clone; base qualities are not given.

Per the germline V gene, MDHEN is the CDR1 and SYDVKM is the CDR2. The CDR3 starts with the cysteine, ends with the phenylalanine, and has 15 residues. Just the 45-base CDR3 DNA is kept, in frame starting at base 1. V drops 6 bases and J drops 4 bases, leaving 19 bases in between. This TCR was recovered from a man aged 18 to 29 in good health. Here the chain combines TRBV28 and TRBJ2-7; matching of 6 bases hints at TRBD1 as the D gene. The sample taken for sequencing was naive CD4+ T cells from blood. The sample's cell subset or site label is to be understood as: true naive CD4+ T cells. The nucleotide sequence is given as TGTGCCAGCAGCCAGCCGACTTCAGGGGCATACGAGCAGTACTTC. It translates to CASSQPTSGAYEQYF.